One and the same sample provided the 30 T cell receptor beta chains below, sequenced in a study of blood T cell repertoires in COVID-19. Profiled with immunoSEQ multiplex PCR; TCRdb holds only in-frame clones, not every one. This table has 250,000 to 300,000 clones, around 84% appearing once. Sequenced input: peripheral blood. These receptors were taken from a man in his 60s with acute or convalescent COVID-19.

The gene calls are TRBV18 and TRBJ2-1; 7 bases match TRBD1. The CDR3 has 14 amino acids. Germline trimming cut 5 bases from V and 6 bases from J; bases unmatched to any gene: 7. CDR1 KGHSH and CDR2 LQKENI come from the germline V gene. CDR3 bases: TGTGCCAGCTCAAAAGACAGGGATCCCAATGAGCAGTTCTTC. Translating gives CASSKDRDPNEQFF.

A single count supports this clone. CDR3 loop: CSVGGGFRDRLYGYTF. CDR3 coding DNA: TGCAGCGTTGGGGGCGGTTTCCGGGACAGACTTTATGGCTACACCTTC. The chain links TRBV29-1 to TRBJ1-2; 7 positions agree with TRBD1. CDR3 length equals 16 residues. V shed 4 bases and J 5 bases; nucleotides not matched to a gene: 16. The germline V gene encodes CDR1 SQVTM and CDR2 ANQGSEA. Full variable domain (outside the CDR3, taken from reference TRBV29-1 and TRBJ1-2): SAVISQKPSRDICQRGTSLTIQCQVDSQVTMMFWYRQQPGQSLTLIATANQGSEATYESGFVIDKFPISRPNLTFSTLTVSNMSPEDSSIYLCSVGGGFRDRLYGYTFGSGTRLTVV.

The chain recombines TRBV15 with TRBJ2-1; D not resolved. The V end lost 0 bases, the J end lost 1 base, and 10 bases lay between the germline ends. This CDR3 is built from 16 residues. The V gene's germline CDR1 is LNHNV and CDR2 YYDKDF (reference sequence). The CDR3 coding sequence is TGTGCCACCAGCAGAGACCTCACACAGTCCTACAATGAGCAGTTCTTC. It codes for CATSRDLTQSYNEQFF.

This sequence joins TRBV13 and TRBJ2-7; TRBD1 might be the D (6 bases). This CDR3 is built from 12 residues. The germline gives CDR1 PRHDT, CDR2 FYEKMQ (reference sequence). V was pared by 5 bases and J by 2 bases, with 7 bases between. The CDR3 coding sequence is TGTGCCAGCAGCCCAGGGGCCTACGAGCAGTACTTC. This codes for CASSPGAYEQYF.

The rearrangement joins TRBV5-6 to TRBJ2-7, with 8 bases fitting TRBD1. V trimming: 7 bases; J trimming: 3 bases; junction bases outside the gene matches: 6. The CDR3 totals 13 residues. Germline-derived CDR1 and CDR2 are SGHDT and YYEEEE. CDR3 protein: CASGPTGGYEQYF. The CDR3 coding sequence is TGTGCCAGCGGCCCCACAGGGGGCTACGAGCAGTACTTC.

This clone was recorded only once. CDR3: CASSEALTGGRQPQHF. The CDR3 DNA follows: TGTGCCAGCAGTGAAGCGCTTACAGGGGGAAGACAGCCCCAGCATTTT. J is TRBJ1-5 and V is TRBV2, with 8 nucleotides matching TRBD1. The CDR3 extends over 16 amino acids. The germline V gene encodes CDR1 SNHLY and CDR2 FYNNEI. V was pared by 0 bases and J by 7 bases, with 8 bases of the junction left unmatched. The variable domain in full, with the rest retrieved from reference TRBV2 and TRBJ1-5, is EPEVTQTPSHQVTQMGQEVILRCVPISNHLYFYWYRQILGQKVEFLVSFYNNEISEKSEIFDDQFSVERPDGSNFTLKIRSTKLEDSAMYFCASSEALTGGRQPQHFGDGTRLSIL.

The chain employs TRBV27 and TRBJ1-2; TRBD1 matches 7 bases. This CDR3 spans 14 amino acids. After removal of 3 bases from V and 4 bases from J, the junction contained 5 bases not matched to a gene. Germline V CDR1 and CDR2: MNHEY, SMNVEV (reference sequence). In nucleotides, the CDR3 is TGTGCCAGCAGTTTTAGAGGGGGCGGCTATGGCTACACCTTC. Its protein product is CASSFRGGGYGYTF.

The chain joins TRBV28 to TRBJ1-2, with D possibly matching TRBD1 (6 bases). CDR1 is MDHEN and CDR2 is SYDVKM in the germline V gene. The V and J ends lost 3 bases and 7 bases respectively, with 21 bases between them. The CDR3 spans 16 residues. The CDR3 here is CASSFHWFGTISGYTF. The CDR3 DNA sequence: TGTGCCAGCAGTTTTCATTGGTTCGGGACAATCTCTGGCTACACCTTC.

This clone has more than one count but fewer than ten. The V and J genes are TRBV21-1 and TRBJ2-7; the table assigns TRBD1, which was not confirmed against the DNA. TRBV21-1 is a pseudogene. CDR3 length equals 12 residues. The CDR3 sequence: CASSKGRTGTDF. The CDR3 DNA sequence: TGTGCCAGCAGCAAAGGGCGGACAGGGACGGACTTC.

The V and J genes are TRBV28 and TRBJ1-4, with D possibly TRBD1 on 5 matching bases. Germline assignment: CDR1 MDHEN and CDR2 SYDVKM. V dropped 2 bases and J dropped 6 bases, with 10 bases sitting between them. There are 14 residues in the CDR3. The CDR3 nucleotides are TGTGCCAGCAGTTTAGCCAGGGAGGATGAAAAACTGTTTTTT. It specifies CASSLAREDEKLFF.

The rearrangement links TRBV7-8 to TRBJ1-5, with a tentative D call TRBD1 (6 bases). Trimming cost V 1 base and J 7 bases, with 17 bases left between them. Germline-derived CDR1 and CDR2 are SGHVS and FQNEAQ. The CDR3 runs to 16 residues. CDR3 sequence (DNA): TGTGCCAGCAGCTTAGGGATCAGGGGACCCGGGCAGCCCCAGCATTTT. Protein sequence: CASSLGIRGPGQPQHF.

The chain carries TRBV4-1 and TRBJ2-7; 14 positions agree with TRBD2. Germline V gene sequence: CDR1 MGHRA, CDR2 YSYEKL. The J segment lost 7 bases and the V segment lost 1 base, leaving 6 bases of the junction unmatched. CDR3 size: 16 residues. Here the CDR3 DNA reads TGCGCCAGCAGCCAAGTGGGACTAGCGGGAGTTGGTGAGCAGTACTTC. It is translated as CASSQVGLAGVGEQYF.

The CDR3 DNA follows: TGCGCCAGCAGCCCCCGGCTAGATGCCGGGGAGCTGTTTTTT. It encodes CASSPRLDAGELFF. V gene TRBV5-1 combines with J gene TRBJ2-2; D unresolved. V was shortened by 4 bases and J by 6 bases, with 13 bases between the two germline ends. Germline V lookup: CDR1 SGHRS, CDR2 YFSETQ. There are 14 residues in the CDR3.

This sequence joins TRBV5-6 and TRBJ1-5; no clear D gene. CDR3 length equals 16 residues. Trimming cost V 0 bases and J 3 bases, with 13 bases left between them. Per germline, CDR1 SGHDT and CDR2 YYEEEE. The CDR3 spells CASSLGGGQFNQPQHF. CDR3 DNA: TGTGCCAGCAGCTTGGGAGGAGGGCAGTTCAATCAGCCCCAGCATTTT.

The chain combines TRBV12-2 with TRBJ2-1; the D call of TRBD2 is as the table states it, not checked on the DNA. TRBV12-2 is a known pseudogene. The CDR3 consists of 15 residues. CDR3 amino acids: CASRPGLAVYNEQFF. CDR3 DNA: TGTGCAAGTCGCCCCGGACTAGCGGTCTACAATGAGCAGTTCTTC.

This clone was detected a few times. The chain carries TRBV4-3 and TRBJ2-1; TRBD2 agrees at 7 bases. V dropped 0 bases and J dropped 9; count of bases not matched to a gene: 11. Per germline, CDR1 LGHNA and CDR2 YSLEER. CDR3 length: 16 amino acids. The chain's CDR3 is CASSQDGRGSQGEQFF. The DNA of the CDR3 is TGCGCCAGCAGCCAAGATGGGAGGGGATCCCAGGGTGAGCAGTTCTTC.

The V gene is TRBV6-5, the J gene TRBJ1-1; D not resolved. The CDR3 is 14 residues long. Looked up from germline, CDR1 is MNHEY and CDR2 is SVGAGI. V lost 6 bases and J 4 bases, leaving 15 bases between the germline ends. The CDR3 nucleotides are TGTGCCAGCAGCCCCGCGGTGATCGGCACTGAAGCTTTCTTT. This gives the protein CASSPAVIGTEAFF.

The V call is TRBV3-1 (or the pseudogene TRBV3-2), the J call TRBJ2-3, with TRBD2 identical over 11 bases. The CDR3 contains 13 residues. CDR1 LGHDT and CDR2 YNNKEL come from the germline V gene (reference sequence). J gave up 15 bases and V 0 bases, and 5 bases lay outside the gene matches. Written as DNA, the CDR3 is TGTGCCAGCAGCCAAGACGAGCGACTAGCGGGATATTTT. This encodes CASSQDERLAGYF.

The V and J genes are TRBV11-2 and TRBJ2-5; the match to TRBD1 covers 8 bases. The CDR3 has 16 residues. Trimming took 3 bases from V and 4 from J; bases not matched to a gene: 10. Germline assignment: CDR1 SGHAT and CDR2 FQNNGV. This chain's CDR3 is CASSLTTGVAPETQYF. CDR3 coding DNA: TGTGCCAGCAGCTTGACGACAGGGGTAGCCCCAGAGACCCAGTACTTC.

The genes are TRBV6-5 and TRBJ2-7; no firm D call. Trimming took 7 bases from V and 0 from J, leaving 13 bases between them. The CDR3 is made up of 14 amino acids. CDR1 and CDR2 (germline): MNHEY, SVGAGI. CDR3 DNA sequence: TGTGCCAGCACGCTCGACACGAGCTCCTACGAGCAGTACTTC. It translates to CASTLDTSSYEQYF.

The CDR3 reads CASGDRVYEQYF. Written as DNA, the CDR3 is TGCGCCAGCGGGGACAGGGTCTACGAGCAGTACTTC. The J gene is TRBJ2-7, the V gene TRBV10-1; 9 bases are a match to TRBD1. Losses at the gene ends were 8 bases for V and 3 bases for J; bases not matched to a gene: 2. Germline CDR1 WNHNN, CDR2 SYGVQD (reference sequence). The CDR3 has 12 residues.

The J gene is TRBJ1-5, the V gene TRBV29-1, with 8 bases that match TRBD1. The CDR3 sequence is 13 residues long. Germline V gives CDR1 SQVTM, CDR2 ANQGSEA. V shed 5 bases and J 3 bases; nucleotides not matched to a gene: 3. The CDR3 coding sequence is TGCAGCGTTCGGACAGGGATCAATCAGCCCCAGCATTTT. The encoded protein is CSVRTGINQPQHF.

The chain has TRBV28 and TRBJ2-7; TRBD1 matches at 10 bases. The CDR3 runs to 14 residues. Germline V gene sequence: CDR1 MDHEN, CDR2 SYDVKM. V gave up 6 bases and J gave up 12 bases; unmatched junction bases: 14. The CDR3 nucleotides are TGTGCCAGCAGCCCTATAGACAGGGGGCTTCCCCGGTACTTC. Translation gives CASSPIDRGLPRYF.

V is TRBV2 and J is TRBJ2-1; TRBD2 is a possible D gene (6 bases). Trimming removed 3 bases from V and 0 bases from J, with 9 bases in between. The CDR3 is made up of 15 amino acids. Germline V gene data show CDR1 as SNHLY and CDR2 as FYNNEI. CDR3: CASSEETSSYNEQFF. CDR3 DNA sequence: TGTGCCAGCAGTGAGGAGACTAGCTCCTACAATGAGCAGTTCTTC.

The rearrangement uses TRBV30 and TRBJ2-2; D is possibly TRBD2 (5 bases). The V gene lost 4 bases and the J gene lost 6 bases, with 12 bases spanning the gap. This CDR3 contains 13 residues. Germline V gives CDR1 GTSNPN, CDR2 SVGIG (reference sequence). The CDR3 DNA sequence: TGTGCCTGGACCGGGATGGGGTCCGGGGAGCTGTTTTTT. As protein: CAWTGMGSGELFF.

The chain links TRBV6-5 to TRBJ2-5, with a weak D call TRBD2 (6 bases). V was pared by 5 bases and J by 1 base, with 11 bases between. CDR1 and CDR2 (germline): MNHEY, SVGAGI. The CDR3 sequence is 14 residues long. The CDR3 coding sequence is TGTGCCAGCAGTAGACCGGAGGGCCAAGAGACCCAGTACTTC. Amino acid sequence: CASSRPEGQETQYF.

This chain joins TRBV6-6 and TRBJ1-5, with D possibly TRBD1 on 5 matching bases. V was clipped by 6 bases and J by 8 bases, with 14 bases between them. CDR3 length: 13 residues. The germline CDR1 and CDR2 sequences are MNHNY and SVGAGI (reference sequence). CDR3 sequence reads: CASSPGGMEPQHF. In DNA, the CDR3 is TGTGCCAGCAGCCCCGGGGGGATGGAGCCCCAGCATTTT.

The rearrangement uses TRBV7-2 and TRBJ2-7, with a possible D match to TRBD2 (5 bases). V was shortened by 7 bases and J by 0 bases, with 19 bases between the two germline ends. The germline gives CDR1 SGHTA, CDR2 FQGNSA. The CDR3 spans 16 residues. This chain's CDR3 is CASNRGGPLSSYEQYF. As DNA, the CDR3 is TGTGCCAGCAACCGGGGTGGACCCTTGAGCTCCTACGAGCAGTACTTC.

The J gene is TRBJ2-5, the V gene TRBV6-2 or TRBV6-3; 8 nucleotides line up with TRBD1. CDR1 MNHEY and CDR2 SVGEGT come from the germline V gene. This CDR3 comprises 17 residues. With V trimmed by 2 bases and J by 2 bases, 10 bases remained unmatched. This chain's CDR3 is CASSYGQGATRQETQYF. The DNA for the CDR3 is TGTGCCAGCAGTTACGGCCAGGGGGCTACACGTCAAGAGACCCAGTACTTC.

About this clone itself: At one of its ends the junction is not consistent with the germline gene, which may arise from a read error. The rearrangement uses TRBV7-7 and TRBJ2-7, with D possibly TRBD2 on 7 matching bases. The CDR3 length is 13 residues. Looked up from germline, CDR1 is SSHAT and CDR2 is FNYEAQ (reference sequence). CDR3 coding DNA: TGTGCTAGCAGCGAGGGGGGGGTCAACGAGCAGTACTTC. Residues: CASSEGGVNEQYF.